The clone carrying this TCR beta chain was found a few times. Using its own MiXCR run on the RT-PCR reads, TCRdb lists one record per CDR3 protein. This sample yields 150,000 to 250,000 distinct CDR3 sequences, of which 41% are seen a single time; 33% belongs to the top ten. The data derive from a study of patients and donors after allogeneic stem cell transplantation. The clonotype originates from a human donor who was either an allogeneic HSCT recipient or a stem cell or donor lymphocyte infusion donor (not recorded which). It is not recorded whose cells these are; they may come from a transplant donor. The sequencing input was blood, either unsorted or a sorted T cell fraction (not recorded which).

CDR3 DNA: TGTGCCAGCAGCGCCGGACAGACTCGTACCCTAAACACCATATATTTT. Residues: CASSAGQTRTLNTIYF. The rearrangement joins TRBV9 to TRBJ1-3; tentatively, D is TRBD1 (6 bases). The ends were cut back, 3 bases at V and 6 bases at J, with 19 bases in the middle. The CDR3 has 16 amino acids. Germline lookup yields CDR1 SGDLS and CDR2 YYNGEE.